These T cell receptor beta chains were read from a single sample in a study of control samples from healthy donors and cancer patients. Some clones are missing from TCRdb's copy, which holds only in-frame ones; the method was immunoSEQ multiplex PCR. The sample holds around 13,000 clones, approximately 95% seen once. The sequencing sample was made of PBMCs. The receptors originated from a man aged 65-85 years with head and neck cancer. Both conserved end residues are trimmed from each CDR3.

j_call,v_call,cdr3_aa
TRBJ1-2,TRBV2,ASSGEGYYT
TRBJ1-2,TRBV11-2,ASSLDRHNYGYT
TRBJ1-1,TRBV19,ASSIGQSGTEAF
TRBJ2-5,TRBV28,ASSLSPVWGGQETQY
TRBJ2-1,TRBV5-6,ASSYGTSGSRYNEQF
TRBJ2-7,TRBV18,ASSPGRDYPYEQY
TRBJ1-1,TRBV14,ASSQVQGVGEVTEAF
TRBJ1-2,TRBV10-3,AISGGQFPGYT
TRBJ2-7,TRBV28,ASRPGSTYEQY
TRBJ1-4,TRBV2,ASSENGATNEKLF
.,TRBV4-1,ASSQSGGAGYEQF
TRBJ1-4,TRBV19,ASSISGRGTTNEKLF
TRBJ2-1,TRBV2,ASRTSGTNEQF
TRBJ1-2,TRBV19,ASSMIREFRGYGYT
TRBJ2-5,TRBV5-1,ASSLSGSRETQY
TRBJ2-5,TRBV6-6,ASSKGGTGETQY
TRBJ1-2,TRBV5-1,ASSGGSGPSLYGYT
TRBJ2-5,TRBV7-2,ASSRTSFSGAQETQY
TRBJ2-7,TRBV2,ASSEDRGRYEQY
TRBJ2-7,TRBV5-6,ASSFPPGQVYYEQY
TRBJ2-7,TRBV3-1/TRBV3-2,ASSPGTSGGYEQY
TRBJ1-1,TRBV3-1/TRBV3-2,ASSAQGETEAF
TRBJ2-7,TRBV21-1,ASSKRWQGNEQY
TRBJ1-6,TRBV10-3,AISESLGPGDISPLH
TRBJ1-1,TRBV29-1,SETGRGNTEAF
TRBJ1-1,TRBV18,ASSPPGWGLGTEAF
TRBJ2-1,TRBV11-2,ASSQVRGRYNEQF
TRBJ2-7,TRBV7-9,ASSLLQDYEQY
TRBJ1-4,TRBV19,ASSRTPRGLGEKLF
TRBJ2-2,TRBV2,ASSEADGYYGGELF
TRBJ2-3,TRBV5-1,ASSLEGITSTDTQY
TRBJ2-1,TRBV19,ASSIGPQSWNEQF
TRBJ2-1,TRBV27,ASSTGGVAYYNEQF
TRBJ2-5,TRBV3-1/TRBV3-2,ASSQNTGTVKETQY
TRBJ2-2,TRBV18,ASSPLPANTGELF
TRBJ1-3,TRBV2,ASSQGLLGGNTIY
TRBJ1-5,TRBV5-6,ASSWAGVNSNQPQH
TRBJ1-3,TRBV5-1,ASRQYSGNTIY
TRBJ2-3,TRBV18,ASSYAGTTGTDTQY
TRBJ2-1,TRBV5-1,ASSFYGSENEQF
TRBJ2-7,TRBV19,ASRDRGGSYEQY
TRBJ1-1,TRBV5-5,ASSLTWGGDTEAF
TRBJ2-5,TRBV5-1,ASSPGQIGQETQY
TRBJ2-3,TRBV11-3,ASSMGQPTDTQY
TRBJ1-1,TRBV15,ATSRDRGFSEAF
TRBJ1-6,TRBV6-1,ASSEMGRDNSPLH
TRBJ2-5,TRBV5-1,ASSSTVGGLSQETQY
TRBJ1-1,TRBV6-5,ASIPAPGNTEAF
TRBJ1-3,TRBV3-1/TRBV3-2,ASSQPGTASGNTIY
TRBJ2-2,TRBV12-3/TRBV12-4,ASSNTGELF
TRBJ2-4,TRBV4-1,ASSQDYGESLAKNIQY
TRBJ1-2,TRBV5-5,ASSPRAGTNYGYT
TRBJ2-2,TRBV7-3,ASSLTPLATGELF
TRBJ1-2,TRBV28,ASSPGTGPNYGYT
TRBJ2-2,TRBV5-1,ASSSGTAPNTGELF
TRBJ1-4,TRBV10-3,ASSGPGNEKLF
TRBJ1-4,TRBV30,AWAGGPGGEKLF
TRBJ2-7,TRBV7-2,ASSPGPGHLGSEQY
TRBJ1-3,TRBV6-5,ASSSPKSGNTIY